Presented here are 26 T cell receptor beta chains from one specimen sequenced in a study of spatial heterogeneity in lung cancer (dated by TCRdb to about 2019). What the time point label conveys for this sample: sample taken at primary tumor resection. For TCR sequencing, whole RNA was extracted from tumor and nontumor lung tissue, or from cryopreserved PBMC samples, and no cell sorting was done. The library was generated by 5' RACE. The sequencing machine was a NextSeq 500. TCRdb took the public reads, trimmed them with fastp at Q25, ran MiXCR for clone calling and kept in-frame beta chains. Every entry covers one CDR3 protein and lists the most common genes and DNA from its rows. The sample table contains 13,000 to 15,000 distinct CDR3 sequences; only one count was recorded for around 9.1% of them. The top ten constitute roughly 28% of the sample. The sequencing here drew on PBMCs, taken at surgery. These TCRs come from a male donor with early-stage non-small cell lung cancer.

This clonotype was counted between two and nine times. The J gene is TRBJ1-1, the V gene TRBV5-1, with a possible D match to TRBD1 (5 bases). Germline V gene lookup returns CDR1 SGHRS and CDR2 YFSETQ. V gave up 1 base and J gave up 7 bases, with 11 bases separating them. The CDR3 consists of 13 residues. CDR3 sequence: CASSLSGRLEAFF. The CDR3 coding sequence is TGCGCCAGCAGCTTGTCGGGACGGCTTGAAGCTTTCTTT.

The sample holds many counts of this clonotype. This chain links TRBV20-1 with TRBJ2-3, with TRBD2 as a possible D gene (5 bases). Germline CDR1 and CDR2: DFQATT and SNEGSKA (reference sequence). This CDR3 is built from 15 residues. The ends were cut back, 8 bases at V and 0 bases at J, with 18 bases in the middle. The CDR3 here is CSSPLKAESTDTQYF. The CDR3 DNA reads TGCAGTTCCCCTCTTAAAGCGGAGAGCACAGATACGCAGTATTTT.

By share, this clonotype counts as medium-sized. The chain has TRBV7-7 and TRBJ2-3; D is perhaps TRBD2 (6 bases). CDR3 length: 14 residues. From germline, CDR1 is SSHAT and CDR2 FNYEAQ (reference sequence). V lost 0 bases, J lost 4 bases, and 8 bases lay in between. The CDR3 reads CASSLAPGADTQYF. CDR3 bases: TGTGCCAGCAGCTTAGCCCCGGGGGCAGATACGCAGTATTTT.

In its sample, this clonotype was seen many times. The chain employs TRBV20-1 and TRBJ1-1, with D possibly TRBD1 on 5 matching bases. CDR1 and CDR2 (germline): DFQATT, SNEGSKA (reference sequence). V lost 6 bases to trimming and J lost 4 bases, with 12 bases between them. The CDR3 consists of 12 residues. CDR3 in DNA: TGCAGTGCCAAGAGGGGACCCACTGAAGCTTTCTTT. It specifies CSAKRGPTEAFF.

Ten or more counts support this clonotype. The V call is TRBV7-6, the J call TRBJ2-5; TRBD2 is a possible D gene (6 bases). The CDR3 contains 14 residues. Germline V CDR1 and CDR2: SGHVS, FNYEAQ. V lost 1 base and J lost 4, with 10 bases in between. CDR3 protein: CASSLVRGGETQYF. In DNA, the CDR3 is TGTGCCAGCAGCTTAGTGCGGGGAGGAGAGACCCAGTACTTC.

The J gene is TRBJ1-1, the V gene TRBV3-1; D is ambiguous. Per germline, CDR1 LGHDT and CDR2 YNNKEL (reference sequence). V lost 0 bases to trimming and J lost 11 bases, with 19 bases between them. The CDR3 is 15 amino acids. In nucleotides, the CDR3 is TGTGCCAGCAGCCAAGATCGGCTTATCCAGCGACACGCTTTCTTT. Protein: CASSQDRLIQRHAFF.

Sample share makes this clonotype medium-sized. The V gene is TRBV20-1, the J gene TRBJ2-1, with no clear D. Germline-derived CDR1 and CDR2 are DFQATT and SNEGSKA (reference sequence). V gave up 0 bases and J gave up 5 bases, with 11 bases separating them. The CDR3 consists of 14 residues. The CDR3 reads CSARDPWENNEQFF. Written as DNA, the CDR3 is TGCAGTGCTAGAGATCCCTGGGAAAACAATGAGCAGTTCTTC.

In this sample, this clonotype turned up many times. V and J are TRBV2 and TRBJ2-2, with TRBD1 matching over 9 bases. CDR1 and CDR2 (germline): SNHLY, FYNNEI. This CDR3 spans 17 amino acids. Unmatched junction bases numbered 6, after V lost 4 bases and J lost 0 bases. The CDR3 DNA is TGTGCCAGCAGTGGGACACAGGGGGCCGCGAACACCGGGGAGCTGTTTTTT. This codes for CASSGTQGAANTGELFF.

This clonotype was recorded many times. The chain uses TRBV28 and TRBJ2-7; D is perhaps TRBD1 (6 bases). This CDR3 is 14 amino acids long. Trimming stripped 2 bases from V and 3 bases from J, with 11 bases between. Germline lookup yields CDR1 MDHEN and CDR2 SYDVKM. The CDR3: CASSLIQGVYEQYF. The DNA of the CDR3 is TGTGCCAGCAGTTTAATACAGGGAGTCTACGAGCAGTACTTC.

This clonotype was seen at least ten times. The V gene is TRBV7-9, the J gene TRBJ2-1, with D possibly being TRBD2 (5 bases). The CDR3 length is 13 residues. Trimming left V 1 base short and J 10 bases short, with 11 bases between. CDR1 is SEHNR and CDR2 is FQNEAQ in the germline V gene (reference sequence). The CDR3 DNA reads as TGTGCCAGCAGCTTAGTAGTAGCGCGCGAGCAGTTCTTC. Protein sequence: CASSLVVAREQFF.

This clonotype was recorded many times. The chain couples TRBV28 to TRBJ1-5; D may be TRBD1 (5 bases). V was pared by 7 bases and J by 13 bases, with 17 bases between. Germline V lookup: CDR1 MDHEN, CDR2 SYDVKM. The CDR3 totals 12 residues. The CDR3 DNA reads TGTGCCAGCACCCCGCCCCGGGGACGGCAGCATTTT. Amino acids: CASTPPRGRQHF. The whole variable domain, remainder taken from reference TRBV28 and TRBJ1-5, is DVKVTQSSRYLVKRTGEKVFLECVQDMDHENMFWYRQDPGLGLRLIYFSYDVKMKEKGDIPEGYSVSREKKERFSLILESASTNQTSMYLCASTPPRGRQHFGDGTRLSIL.

In this sample, this clonotype turned up many times. This chain connects TRBV11-3 to TRBJ2-1; maybe TRBD2 (6 bases). Germline loops: CDR1 SGHNT, CDR2 YENEEA. Trimming removed 4 bases at V and 0 bases at J, with 22 bases between. The CDR3 runs to 19 residues. The CDR3 region is CASSSGGDLRQSSYNEQFF. The DNA of the CDR3 is TGTGCCAGCAGCTCAGGCGGGGACTTACGGCAGAGCTCCTACAATGAGCAGTTCTTC. Variable domain in full (rest from reference TRBV11-3 and TRBJ2-1): EAGVVQSPRYKIIEKKQPVAFWCNPISGHNTLYWYLQNLGQGPELLIRYENEEAVDDSQLPKDRFSAERLKGVDSTLKIQPAELGDSAVYLCASSSGGDLRQSSYNEQFFGPGTRLTVL.

This clonotype was seen repeatedly, ten times or more. V and J are TRBV5-1 and TRBJ1-5; D might be TRBD1 (5 bases). Deletions cut 0 bases from V and 3 bases from J, with 7 bases between. Germline assignment: CDR1 SGHRS and CDR2 YFSETQ. The CDR3 runs to 14 residues. The CDR3 region is CASSLEGPNQPQHF. The CDR3 region has the DNA TGCGCCAGCAGCTTGGAGGGACCCAATCAGCCCCAGCATTTT. Based on the CDR3 plus reference TRBV5-1 and TRBJ1-5, the full variable domain is KAGVTQTPRYLIKTRGQQVTLSCSPISGHRSVSWYQQTPGQGLQFLFEYFSETQRNKGNFPGRFSGRQFSNSRSEMNVSTLELGDSALYLCASSLEGPNQPQHFGDGTRLSIL.

This clonotype was detected many times. Here the CDR3 reads CASSQPRTDTQYF. As DNA, the CDR3 is TGCGCCAGCAGCCAACCGCGCACAGATACGCAGTATTTT. The chain employs TRBV4-1 and TRBJ2-3; D unclear. V was clipped by 2 bases and J by 1 base, with 4 bases between them. The CDR3 has 13 amino acids. From germline, CDR1 is MGHRA and CDR2 YSYEKL.

This clonotype is termed hyperexpanded (1% or more). The genes are TRBV6-5 and TRBJ1-2; D is perhaps TRBD1 (5 bases). Trimming took 0 bases from V and 7 from J, leaving 9 bases between them. In germline, CDR1 is MNHEY, CDR2 SVGAGI. The CDR3 length is 13 residues. The CDR3 spells CASSYSPGSGYTF. DNA of the CDR3: TGTGCCAGCAGTTACTCGCCAGGGAGTGGCTACACCTTC.

This clonotype occurred many times. V gene TRBV18 combines with J gene TRBJ2-5, with D unclear. CDR3 size: 11 residues. Germline loops: CDR1 KGHSH, CDR2 LQKENI. The V end was cut by 3 bases, the J end by 4 bases, with 3 bases between. The chain's CDR3 is CASSPGETQYF. In DNA, the CDR3 is TGTGCCAGCTCACCGGGAGAGACCCAGTACTTC.

This clonotype appeared many times. This chain joins TRBV12-3 or TRBV12-4 and TRBJ2-1; the match to TRBD2 covers 8 bases. Germline trimming cut 1 base from V and 10 bases from J; bases unmatched to any gene: 6. The length of the CDR3 is 14 residues. CDR3: CASSLGTSFREQFF. The DNA of the CDR3 is TGTGCCAGCAGTTTAGGGACTAGCTTCCGGGAGCAGTTCTTC.

This clonotype was detected ten times or more. The DNA of the CDR3 is TGTGCCAGCAGTTTAGAAAGGAAGACTATTACCGGGGAGCTGTTTTTT. Its translation: CASSLERKTITGELFF. The chain combines TRBV27 with TRBJ2-2; a possible D gene is TRBD2 (5 bases). This CDR3 comprises 16 residues. In germline, CDR1 is MNHEY, CDR2 SMNVEV (reference sequence). V shed 2 bases and J shed 5 bases, with 15 bases lying between them.

This clonotype occurred many times. CDR3: CASSVDNRGTSSGYTF. CDR3 DNA sequence: TGTGCCAGCAGCGTGGACAACAGGGGGACGAGTAGTGGCTACACCTTC. The rearrangement joins TRBV5-4 to TRBJ1-2; 8 bases align to TRBD1. CDR1 SGHNT and CDR2 YYREEE come from the germline V gene (reference sequence). Germline trimming cut 4 bases from V and 7 bases from J; bases unmatched to any gene: 15. The CDR3 has 16 amino acids.

The chain uses TRBV20-1 and TRBJ2-5; no clear D gene. Per germline, CDR1 DFQATT and CDR2 SNEGSKA (reference sequence). The V gene lost 4 bases and the J gene lost 2 bases, with 5 bases spanning the gap. The CDR3 covers 11 residues. CDR3 amino acids: CSANGQETQYF. The CDR3, as DNA: TGCAGTGCTAATGGTCAAGAGACCCAGTACTTC.

This clonotype was seen a handful of times. The V gene is TRBV7-3, the J gene TRBJ2-3; D remains ambiguous. The V end lost 2 bases, the J end lost 4 bases, and 10 bases lay between the germline ends. The CDR3 consists of 14 residues. CDR1 SGHTA and CDR2 FQGTGA come from the germline V gene. CDR3 residues: CASSLGEQSDTQYF. The CDR3, as DNA: TGTGCCAGCAGCTTAGGGGAACAATCAGATACGCAGTATTTT. The full variable domain, completed using reference TRBV7-3 and TRBJ2-3, is GAGVSQTPSNKVTEKGKYVELRCDPISGHTALYWYRQSLGQGPEFLIYFQGTGAADDSGLPNDRFFAVRPEGSVSTLKIQRTERGDSAVYLCASSLGEQSDTQYFGPGTRLTVL.

This rearrangement joins TRBV6-6 to TRBJ2-7, with D perhaps TRBD2 (5 bases). The CDR3 runs to 13 residues. V was cut by 7 bases and J by 6 bases, with 16 bases left in between. Per germline, CDR1 MNHNY and CDR2 SVGAGI (reference sequence). CDR3 DNA sequence: TGTGCCAGCACAAAAACCGAGGGTGGCGAGCAGTACTTC. This encodes CASTKTEGGEQYF.

The chain is built from TRBV6-5 and TRBJ2-7, with D perhaps assigned TRBD1 or TRBD2 (5 bases each). V lost 7 bases and J lost 2, with 15 bases in between. Germline V gene lookup returns CDR1 MNHEY and CDR2 SVGAGI. The length of the CDR3 is 14 residues. The CDR3 spells CASNNRDGTYEQYF. CDR3 sequence (DNA): TGTGCCAGCAACAACCGGGACGGGACCTACGAGCAGTACTTC.

This clonotype has a count of ten or more. The chain is built from TRBV3-1 and TRBJ2-7; D is perhaps TRBD1 (5 bases). The V and J ends lost 4 bases and 5 bases respectively, with 15 bases between them. The CDR3 is made up of 14 amino acids. Germline CDR1 is LGHDT and CDR2 is YNNKEL (reference sequence). The CDR3 protein is CASSLKGSRDEQYF. The DNA of the CDR3 is TGTGCCAGCAGCCTAAAGGGTTCCAGGGACGAGCAGTACTTC.

This clonotype was detected a few times. The rearrangement uses TRBV20-1 and TRBJ2-4; 8 bases align to TRBD2. V shed 5 bases, J shed 12 bases, and the junction held 12 bases outside the gene matches. The CDR3 runs 13 residues. CDR1 DFQATT and CDR2 SNEGSKA come from the germline V gene (reference sequence). The CDR3 DNA sequence: TGCAGTGCTCCAACTAGCGCGGGAGGCGGTCAGTACTTC. Its translation: CSAPTSAGGGQYF.

This clonotype was picked up a small number of times. V and J are TRBV10-3 and TRBJ2-7; a possible D gene is TRBD2 (5 bases). The germline CDR1 and CDR2 sequences are ENHRY and SYGVKD. Trimming pared 4 bases from V and 0 bases from J, leaving 7 bases between. The CDR3 extends over 13 amino acids. CDR3 sequence (DNA): TGTGCCATCAGTGTCGACTACTCCTACGAGCAGTACTTC. Residues: CAISVDYSYEQYF.